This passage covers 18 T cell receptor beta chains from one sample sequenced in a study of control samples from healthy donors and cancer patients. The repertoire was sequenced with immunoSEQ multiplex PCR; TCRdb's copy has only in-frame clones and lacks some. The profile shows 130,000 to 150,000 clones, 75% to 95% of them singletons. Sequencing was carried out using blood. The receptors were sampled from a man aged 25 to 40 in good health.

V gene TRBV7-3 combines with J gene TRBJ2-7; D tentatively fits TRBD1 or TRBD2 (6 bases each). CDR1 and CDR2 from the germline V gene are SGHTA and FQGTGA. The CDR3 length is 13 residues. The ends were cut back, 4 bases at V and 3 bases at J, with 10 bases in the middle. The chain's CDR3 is CASSSGGGYEQYF. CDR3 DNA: TGTGCCAGCAGCTCCGGGGGCGGCTACGAGCAGTACTTC.

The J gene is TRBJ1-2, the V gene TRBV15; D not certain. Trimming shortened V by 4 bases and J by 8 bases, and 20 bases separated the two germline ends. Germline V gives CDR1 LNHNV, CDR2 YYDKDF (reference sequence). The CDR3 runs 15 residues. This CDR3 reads CATSTLRTDHDGYTF. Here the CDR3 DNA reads TGTGCCACCAGCACCCTTAGGACGGATCACGACGGCTACACCTTC.

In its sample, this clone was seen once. CDR3 residues: CASSLGTGAGTEAFF. The DNA for the CDR3 is TGTGCCAGCAGTCTGGGGACAGGGGCCGGCACTGAAGCTTTCTTT. The chain has TRBV6-5 and TRBJ1-1; 10 bases match TRBD1. Germline V gene lookup returns CDR1 MNHEY and CDR2 SVGAGI. With 5 bases clipped from V and 4 bases from J, the junction kept 7 bases outside the gene matches. CDR3 length equals 15 residues.

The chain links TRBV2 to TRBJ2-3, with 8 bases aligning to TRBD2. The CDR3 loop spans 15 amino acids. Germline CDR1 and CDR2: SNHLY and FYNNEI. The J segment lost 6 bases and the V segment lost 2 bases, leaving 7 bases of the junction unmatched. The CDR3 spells CASSELAGGPDTQYF. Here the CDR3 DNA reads TGTGCCAGCAGTGAACTTGCGGGGGGCCCGGATACGCAGTATTTT.

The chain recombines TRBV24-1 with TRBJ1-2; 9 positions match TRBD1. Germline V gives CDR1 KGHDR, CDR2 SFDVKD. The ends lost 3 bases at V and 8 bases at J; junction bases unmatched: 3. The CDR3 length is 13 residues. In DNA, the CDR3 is TGTGCCACCAGTGATGGGACAGGGTACGGCTACACCTTC. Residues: CATSDGTGYGYTF.

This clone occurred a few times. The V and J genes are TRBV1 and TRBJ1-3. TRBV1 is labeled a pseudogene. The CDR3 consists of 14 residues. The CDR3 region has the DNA TGCACCAGCAGCCAAGATTGCTCTGGAAACACCATATATTTT. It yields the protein CTSSQDCSGNTIYF.

CDR3 protein: CASSLVRGGRTNNEQFF. Written as DNA, the CDR3 is TGTGCCAGCAGCTTAGTGAGGGGGGGGCGGACAAACAATGAGCAGTTCTTC. The V call is TRBV7-2, the J call TRBJ2-1; tentative D call: TRBD2 (7 bases). Germline values: CDR1 SGHTA, CDR2 FQGNSA. V was shortened by 1 base and J by 5 bases, with 18 bases between the two germline ends. The CDR3 consists of 17 residues.

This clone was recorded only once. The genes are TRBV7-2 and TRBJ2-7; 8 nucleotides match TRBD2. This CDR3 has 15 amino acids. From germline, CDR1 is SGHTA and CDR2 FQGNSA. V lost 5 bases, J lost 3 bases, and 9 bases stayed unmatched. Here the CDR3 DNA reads TGTGCCAGCAGCCAGAGCGGGGGAATGATCTACGAGCAGTACTTC. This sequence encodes CASSQSGGMIYEQYF.

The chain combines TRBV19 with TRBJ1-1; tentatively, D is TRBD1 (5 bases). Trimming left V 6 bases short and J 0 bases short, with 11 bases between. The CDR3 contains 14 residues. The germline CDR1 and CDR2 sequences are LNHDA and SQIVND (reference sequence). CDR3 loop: CASRPGRMNTEAFF. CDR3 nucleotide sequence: TGTGCCAGTAGACCGGGACGTATGAACACTGAAGCTTTCTTT. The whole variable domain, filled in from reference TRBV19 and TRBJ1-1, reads DGGITQSPKYLFRKEGQNVTLSCEQNLNHDAMYWYRQDPGQGLRLIYYSQIVNDFQKGDIAEGYSVSREKKESFPLTVTSAQKNPTAFYLCASRPGRMNTEAFFGQGTRLTVV.

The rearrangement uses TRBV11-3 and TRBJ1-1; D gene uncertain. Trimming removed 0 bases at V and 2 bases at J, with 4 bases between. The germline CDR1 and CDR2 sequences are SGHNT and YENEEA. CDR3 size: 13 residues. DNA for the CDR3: TGTGCCAGCAGCTTAGAGCACAACACTGAAGCTTTCTTT. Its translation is CASSLEHNTEAFF. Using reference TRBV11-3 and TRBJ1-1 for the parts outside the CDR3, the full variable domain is EAGVVQSPRYKIIEKKQPVAFWCNPISGHNTLYWYLQNLGQGPELLIRYENEEAVDDSQLPKDRFSAERLKGVDSTLKIQPAELGDSAVYLCASSLEHNTEAFFGQGTRLTVV.

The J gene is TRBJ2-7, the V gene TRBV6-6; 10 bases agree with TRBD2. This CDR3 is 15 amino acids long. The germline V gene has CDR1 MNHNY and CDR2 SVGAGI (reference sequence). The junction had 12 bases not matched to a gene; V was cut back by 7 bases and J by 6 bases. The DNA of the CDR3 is TGTGCCAGCACCCCCCCCGATAGCGGGGGGCTCGAGCAGTACTTC. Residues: CASTPPDSGGLEQYF.

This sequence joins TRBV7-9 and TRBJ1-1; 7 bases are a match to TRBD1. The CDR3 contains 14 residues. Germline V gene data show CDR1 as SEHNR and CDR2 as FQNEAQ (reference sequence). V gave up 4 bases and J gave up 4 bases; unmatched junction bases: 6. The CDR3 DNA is TGTGCCAGCAGCTCAGGATCAGGGGGCACTGAAGCTTTCTTT. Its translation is CASSSGSGGTEAFF.

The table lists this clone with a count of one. CDR3 protein: CASSVVGGPDNEQFF. CDR3 coding DNA: TGTGCCAGCAGCGTAGTTGGAGGGCCGGACAATGAGCAGTTCTTC. This chain links TRBV9 with TRBJ2-1; TRBD2 is a possible D gene (6 bases). V was pared by 0 bases and J by 5 bases, with 12 bases between. Germline V lookup: CDR1 SGDLS, CDR2 YYNGEE. The CDR3 is 15 amino acids.

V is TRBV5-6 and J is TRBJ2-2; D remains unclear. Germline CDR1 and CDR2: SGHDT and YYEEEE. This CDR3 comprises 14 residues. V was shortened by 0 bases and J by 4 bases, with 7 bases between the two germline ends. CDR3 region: CASSLGRSTGELFF. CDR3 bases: TGTGCCAGCAGCTTGGGCAGGAGCACCGGGGAGCTGTTTTTT. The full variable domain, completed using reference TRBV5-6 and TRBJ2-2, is DAGVTQSPTHLIKTRGQQVTLRCSPKSGHDTVSWYQQALGQGPQFIFQYYEEEERQRGNFPDRFSGHQFPNYSSELNVNALLLGDSALYLCASSLGRSTGELFFGEGSRLTVL.

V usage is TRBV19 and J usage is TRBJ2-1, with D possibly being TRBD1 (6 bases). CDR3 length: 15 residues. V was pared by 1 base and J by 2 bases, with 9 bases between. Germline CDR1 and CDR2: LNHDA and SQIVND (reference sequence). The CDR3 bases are TGTGCCAGTAGTATAGGAGGGGGTACCTACAATGAGCAGTTCTTC. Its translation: CASSIGGGTYNEQFF. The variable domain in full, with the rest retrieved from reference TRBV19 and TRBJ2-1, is DGGITQSPKYLFRKEGQNVTLSCEQNLNHDAMYWYRQDPGQGLRLIYYSQIVNDFQKGDIAEGYSVSREKKESFPLTVTSAQKNPTAFYLCASSIGGGTYNEQFFGPGTRLTVL.

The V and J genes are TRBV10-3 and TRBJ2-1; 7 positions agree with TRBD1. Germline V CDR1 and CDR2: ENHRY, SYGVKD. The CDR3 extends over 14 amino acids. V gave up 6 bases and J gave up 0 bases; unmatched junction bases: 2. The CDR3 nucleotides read TGTGCCATCAGGGCAGGGGGCTCCTACAATGAGCAGTTCTTC. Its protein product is CAIRAGGSYNEQFF.

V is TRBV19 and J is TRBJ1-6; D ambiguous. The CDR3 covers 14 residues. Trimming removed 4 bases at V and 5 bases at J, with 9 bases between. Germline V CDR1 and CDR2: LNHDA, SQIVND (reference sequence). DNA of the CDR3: TGTGCCAGTAGTAAAGGGCCGGATAATTCACCCCTCCACTTT. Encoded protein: CASSKGPDNSPLHF.

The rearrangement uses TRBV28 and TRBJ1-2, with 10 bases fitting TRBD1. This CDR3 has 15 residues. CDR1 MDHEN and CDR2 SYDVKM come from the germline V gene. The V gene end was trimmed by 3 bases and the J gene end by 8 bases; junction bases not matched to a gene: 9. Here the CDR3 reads CASSFMGQGPRGYTF. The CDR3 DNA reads TGTGCCAGCAGTTTCATGGGACAGGGGCCCCGGGGCTACACCTTC.